Presented here are 18 T cell receptor beta chains from one specimen sequenced in a study of T cell changes during pregnancy in multiple sclerosis. Sequenced by immunoSEQ multiplex PCR; TCRdb stores in-frame clones only, minus some. The sample yields roughly 69,000 clones, approximately 91% seen once. The sample in question was peripheral blood, obtained in the third trimester of pregnancy. The source is a female donor with multiple sclerosis, enrolled in a pregnancy study.

The V and J genes are TRBV28 and TRBJ2-3; the match to TRBD1 covers 7 bases. The length of the CDR3 is 15 residues. CDR1 and CDR2 (germline): MDHEN, SYDVKM. J gave up 2 bases and V 5 bases, and 7 bases lay outside the gene matches. The CDR3 DNA reads TGTGCCAGCAGTCCGGGACAGCCTCTCACAGATACGCAGTATTTT. It translates to CASSPGQPLTDTQYF.

The chain combines TRBV27 with TRBJ2-1; 12 bases match TRBD2. Germline-derived CDR1 and CDR2 are MNHEY and SMNVEV (reference sequence). The CDR3 spans 18 residues. With 3 bases clipped from V and 4 bases from J, the junction kept 10 bases outside the gene matches. CDR3 sequence reads: CASSLLSSGGAGYNEQFF. The CDR3 coding sequence is TGTGCCAGCAGTTTGTTATCTAGCGGGGGGGCCGGGTACAATGAGCAGTTCTTC.

This sequence joins TRBV18 and TRBJ1-1, with no clear D. Germline CDR1 is KGHSH and CDR2 is LQKENI. Trimming removed 3 bases from V and 1 base from J, with 6 bases in between. CDR3 length: 13 residues. CDR3 protein: CASSPEGNTEAFF. The CDR3 nucleotides read TGTGCCAGCTCACCGGAGGGGAACACTGAAGCTTTCTTT.

The V gene is TRBV19, the J gene TRBJ1-1; a possible D gene is TRBD1 (6 bases). The CDR3 covers 15 residues. Trimming took 5 bases from V and 0 from J, leaving 13 bases between them. Per germline, CDR1 LNHDA and CDR2 SQIVND (reference sequence). The DNA for the CDR3 is TGTGCCAGTAGTGGAGGACAGTTCATGAACACTGAAGCTTTCTTT. It is translated as CASSGGQFMNTEAFF.

The rearrangement uses TRBV6-5 and TRBJ1-5; 7 nucleotides line up with TRBD1. Germline V gene sequence: CDR1 MNHEY, CDR2 SVGAGI. The CDR3 runs 13 residues. V lost 7 bases, J lost 5 bases, and 5 bases stayed unmatched. CDR3 protein: CASTTGVDQPQHF. DNA of the CDR3: TGTGCCAGCACCACAGGGGTCGATCAGCCCCAGCATTTT.

The chain carries TRBV5-1 and TRBJ2-1; D perhaps matches TRBD2 (5 bases). CDR1 and CDR2 (germline): SGHRS, YFSETQ. The V and J ends lost 4 bases and 4 bases respectively, with 15 bases between them. The CDR3 runs 15 residues. CDR3 residues: CASSRPGKEYNEQFF. The CDR3 DNA sequence: TGCGCCAGCAGCCGGCCGGGAAAAGAATACAATGAGCAGTTCTTC.

Of note for this clone: A much bigger clone sits one base away, suggesting this may be a read error. The V call is TRBV6-1, the J call TRBJ1-6; tentatively, D is TRBD1 (6 bases). Germline lookup yields CDR1 MNHNS and CDR2 SASEGT. CDR3 length: 15 residues. In nucleotides, the CDR3 is TGTGTCAGCAGTGAATCCCTCGGACAGAATTCACCCCTCCACTTT. Its protein is CVSSESLGQNSPLHF.

The chain combines TRBV5-1 with TRBJ2-3; tentative D call: TRBD2 (7 bases). Germline-derived CDR1 and CDR2 are SGHRS and YFSETQ. There are 16 residues in the CDR3. Trimming stripped 0 bases from V and 2 bases from J, with 13 bases between. CDR3 coding DNA: TGCGCCAGCAGCTTGGGAGGGGGGGATAACACAGATACGCAGTATTTT. Translated, it gives CASSLGGGDNTDTQYF.

The chain is built from TRBV2 and TRBJ2-7; D is unresolved. V lost 6 bases, J lost 0 bases, and 3 bases lay in between. This CDR3 contains 11 residues. Per germline, CDR1 SNHLY and CDR2 FYNNEI. DNA for the CDR3: TGTGCCAGCAGCTTCTCCTACGAGCAGTACTTC. It is translated as CASSFSYEQYF.

CDR3 region: CASRPTRFMNSPLHF. DNA of the CDR3: TGTGCCAGCCGCCCCACCCGGTTCATGAATTCACCCCTCCACTTT. The chain employs TRBV7-2 and TRBJ1-6; the D is unclear. CDR1 is SGHTA, CDR2 FQGNSA, per germline. Trimming pared 8 bases from V and 7 bases from J, leaving 18 bases between. The CDR3 is 15 residues long.

The V gene is TRBV9, the J gene TRBJ2-2; TRBD2 agrees at 11 bases. With V trimmed by 3 bases and J by 1 base, 2 bases remained unmatched. Germline-derived CDR1 and CDR2 are SGDLS and YYNGEE. The CDR3 extends over 16 amino acids. The CDR3 DNA reads as TGTGCCAGCAGCGGACTAGCGGGGTTGAACACCGGGGAGCTGTTTTTT. Amino acid sequence: CASSGLAGLNTGELFF.

The genes are TRBV6-5 and TRBJ1-5; possibly TRBD1 for D (6 bases). CDR3 length: 13 residues. V lost 6 bases and J lost 4, with 10 bases in between. The V gene's germline CDR1 is MNHEY and CDR2 SVGAGI. CDR3 coding DNA: TGTGCCAGCAGACCCGACAGGAATCAGCCCCAGCATTTT. It yields the protein CASRPDRNQPQHF.

This chain connects TRBV4-1 to TRBJ1-4; a weak D match, TRBD1 (6 bases). Germline CDR1 and CDR2: MGHRA and YSYEKL. CDR3 length: 15 residues. Deletions cut 0 bases from V and 3 bases from J, with 8 bases between. The CDR3 nucleotides read TGCGCCAGCAGCCAAGATAGGACAGCTAATGAAAAACTGTTTTTT. This encodes CASSQDRTANEKLFF.

J is TRBJ1-1 and V is TRBV30; D remains unclear. Germline V gives CDR1 GTSNPN, CDR2 SVGIG (reference sequence). The germline V and J ends were trimmed by 4 bases and 2 bases, with 8 bases remaining between them. The CDR3 consists of 12 residues. CDR3 DNA sequence: TGTGCCTGGAATAGAGGTAACACTGAAGCTTTCTTT. Translated, it gives CAWNRGNTEAFF. Filled out from reference TRBV30 and TRBJ1-1, the complete variable domain reads SQTIHQWPATLVQPVGSPLSLECTVEGTSNPNLYWYRQAAGRGLQLLFYSVGIGQISSEVPQNLSASRPQDRQFILSSKKLLLSDSGFYLCAWNRGNTEAFFGQGTRLTVV.

This clone occurred once. The chain couples TRBV2 to TRBJ2-7; 7 bases align to TRBD2. The germline CDR1 and CDR2 sequences are SNHLY and FYNNEI. V lost 10 bases, J lost 2 bases, and 11 bases stayed unmatched. The CDR3 length is 14 residues. CDR3 in DNA: TGTGCCACCCAGGCCAGGGAGGGACCCTACGAGCAGTACTTC. Its protein product is CATQAREGPYEQYF.

This chain connects TRBV18 to TRBJ2-2; D is perhaps TRBD2 (5 bases). In germline, CDR1 is KGHSH, CDR2 LQKENI. Trimming cost V 3 bases and J 8 bases, with 7 bases left between them. This CDR3 has 12 amino acids. DNA for the CDR3: TGTGCCAGCTCACCCCGGGGAGGGGAGCTGTTTTTT. Translating gives CASSPRGGELFF.

The rearrangement joins TRBV6-6 to TRBJ1-2; 9 nucleotides line up with TRBD1. This CDR3 is 15 amino acids long. V was clipped by 5 bases and J by 1 base; unmatched bases: 5. Germline V gives CDR1 MNHNY, CDR2 SVGAGI (reference sequence). This CDR3 reads CASSLRGQGNYGYTF. In nucleotides, the CDR3 is TGTGCCAGCAGTCTTAGGGGACAGGGTAACTATGGCTACACCTTC.

The J gene is TRBJ2-3, the V gene TRBV5-1; D may be TRBD2 (6 bases). The germline CDR1 and CDR2 sequences are SGHRS and YFSETQ. The CDR3 totals 17 residues. Trimming cost V 2 bases and J 0 bases, with 16 bases left between them. The CDR3 region is CASSLARAGSSTDTQYF. CDR3 DNA sequence: TGCGCCAGCAGCTTAGCCAGGGCGGGGTCTAGCACAGATACGCAGTATTTT.